This is a list of T cell receptor beta chains from one sample in a study of blood T cell repertoires in COVID-19. Sequenced by immunoSEQ multiplex PCR; TCRdb stores in-frame clones only, minus some. The sample includes roughly 250,000 clones, roughly 86% seen only once; the top ten take around 10%. Sequencing was performed on peripheral blood. The receptors here all came from a man aged 35 to 55 who had recovered from COVID-19. Each CDR3 is given with its conserved first and last residue. D genes are given only for firm matches. Only part of the rows carry a size: once, few, many, or a class if the clone is expanded.

CDR3 DNA	CDR3 protein	J gene	V gene	clone size	D gene
TGTGCCAGCAGCTCCCGGGGGTACGGAAACACCATATATTTT	CASSSRGYGNTIYF	TRBJ1-3	TRBV7-8	NA	NA
TGTGCCAGCAGCTTATCTGGGGGCAGGCTGATCTTC	CASSLSGGRLIF	TRBJ2-1	TRBV7-9	NA	NA
TGTGCCAGCTCTCCGACGGCAGGGGGGTTCTCTGGAAACACCATATATTTT	CASSPTAGGFSGNTIYF	TRBJ1-3	TRBV18	NA	TRBD1
TGTGCCAGCAGCTTATGGGGCGGGGCCGTAGCAGATACGCAGTATTTT	CASSLWGGAVADTQYF	TRBJ2-3	TRBV7-2	NA	NA
TGTGCCAGCAGCGTAGAAGGGAAGGGGGCCGGGGAGCTGTTTTTT	CASSVEGKGAGELFF	TRBJ2-2	TRBV9	NA	NA
TGCAGTGCTAGTTCAGGGAGGTATGGTGGCTACACCTTC	CSASSGRYGGYTF	TRBJ1-2	TRBV20-1	once	NA
TGTGCCAGCAGTCGCTCAGGACAGTATAATTCACCCCTCCACTTT	CASSRSGQYNSPLHF	TRBJ1-6	TRBV6-6	NA	NA
TGTGCCAGCGGGGACAGATACGAGCAGTACTTC	CASGDRYEQYF	TRBJ2-7	TRBV27	NA	TRBD1
TGTGCCAGCGGGACAGGGATGCTAAATGGCTACACCTTC	CASGTGMLNGYTF	TRBJ1-2	TRBV27	NA	TRBD1
TGTGCCAGCAGCACTCCAAACGGGGTTTCGGACGAGCAGTACTTC	CASSTPNGVSDEQYF	TRBJ2-7	TRBV7-2	once	NA
TGTGCCTGGATGACGGTGGAGACAGCTACCTACGAGCAGTACTTC	CAWMTVETATYEQYF	TRBJ2-7	TRBV30	few	NA
TGTGCCAGCAGCCCTGGACTCGCAGATACGCAGTATTTT	CASSPGLADTQYF	TRBJ2-3	TRBV7-9	NA	NA
TGTGCCAGCAGCGAAAGAGGACAGTCCGTATATGGGGGGGAGCTGTTTTTT	CASSERGQSVYGGELFF	TRBJ2-2	TRBV9	NA	NA
TGTGCCAGCAGCTTGATGGGACAGGTAGCGATTAATTCACCCCTCCACTTT	CASSLMGQVAINSPLHF	TRBJ1-6	TRBV5-5	NA	TRBD1
TGTGCCAGCAGGCCAACAGGGGAAACTGAAGCTTTCTTT	CASRPTGETEAFF	TRBJ1-1	TRBV6-5	once	TRBD1
TGTGCCAGCGGGATTACAGGGGGCATTAGAAACACCATATATTTT	CASGITGGIRNTIYF	TRBJ1-3	TRBV6-1	once	TRBD1
TGTGCCAGCAGCCGGGACAGGGGGCTCACCGGGGAGCTGTTTTTT	CASSRDRGLTGELFF	TRBJ2-2	TRBV11-3	NA	TRBD1
TGTGCCAGCAGCGTATCCACTAGCGGGGCTTACAATGAGCAGTTCTTC	CASSVSTSGAYNEQFF	TRBJ2-1	TRBV9	NA	TRBD2
TGCGCCAGCAGCCTTTCGACTAGTCTGAACACCGGGGAGCTGTTTTTT	CASSLSTSLNTGELFF	TRBJ2-2	TRBV5-1	NA	NA
TGTGCCAGCAGCGTCGAAGACAGACAAGAGACCCAGTACTTC	CASSVEDRQETQYF	TRBJ2-5	TRBV5-4	NA	NA
TGTGCCAGCTCACCGACGGACAGGGGGCCTAACTATGGCTACACCTTC	CASSPTDRGPNYGYTF	TRBJ1-2	TRBV18	few	TRBD1
TGTGCCAGCAGCACTATGGGACAGGGGTCTGCGATCCTCTACGAGCAGTACTTC	CASSTMGQGSAILYEQYF	TRBJ2-7	TRBV7-2	NA	TRBD1
TGCGCCAGCCGGGGGTCAGCGGTATATACGCAGTATTTT	CASRGSAVYTQYF	TRBJ2-3	TRBV10-2	NA	NA
TGTGCCAGCACCCGACAGGGGGCGTTGAACACTGAAGCTTTCTTT	CASTRQGALNTEAFF	TRBJ1-1	TRBV3-1/TRBV3-2	NA	TRBD1
TGTGCCTGGAGTTCGGGAGGGCGGGTGACAGATACGCAGTATTTT	CAWSSGGRVTDTQYF	TRBJ2-3	TRBV30	NA	TRBD2
TGCGCCAGCAGCTGGACTCGGTCGGAGGCAGGGGCCCACGAGCAGTACTTC	CASSWTRSEAGAHEQYF	TRBJ2-7	TRBV5-1	NA	NA
TGTGCCTCCCGAGGGACTAGCGGGCGAGACAGCACAGATACGCAGTATTTT	CASRGTSGRDSTDTQYF	TRBJ2-3	TRBV5-4	NA	TRBD2
TGTGCCAGCAGCCGCGGACTGGCGGGCCGCTCCTACAATGAGCAGTTCTTC	CASSRGLAGRSYNEQFF	TRBJ2-1	TRBV5-4	NA	NA
TGTGCCAGCACCGACAGGGGGTATAATTCACCCCTCCACTTT	CASTDRGYNSPLHF	TRBJ1-6	TRBV27	few	TRBD1
TGTGCCAGCAGCTTGGCTGGGACTAGCGGGAGGAACGAGCAGTACTTC	CASSLAGTSGRNEQYF	TRBJ2-7	TRBV7-3	NA	TRBD2
TGTGCCAGCAGCTTAGCTGGGTCAGGGCGGTTTAATTCACCCCTCCACTTT	CASSLAGSGRFNSPLHF	TRBJ1-6	TRBV11-2	NA	NA
TGTGCCAGCTCCTTAAAATTGAGTTCCGAGCAGTACTTC	CASSLKLSSEQYF	TRBJ2-7	TRBV12-3/TRBV12-4	NA	NA
TGTGCCAGTAGCCGACAGGGGGAGGGATACGAGCAGTACTTC	CASSRQGEGYEQYF	TRBJ2-7	TRBV19	NA	TRBD1
TGTGCCAGCAGTGACTGGGCAGGCCACAATGAGCAGTTCTTC	CASSDWAGHNEQFF	TRBJ2-1	TRBV2	NA	NA
TGTGCCACCAGGACCGGGACAGGAGGGACCGGGGAGCTGTTTTTT	CATRTGTGGTGELFF	TRBJ2-2	TRBV10-3	NA	TRBD1
TGTGCCAGCAGCTCCGCGGTAACTGGAAACACCATATATTTT	CASSSAVTGNTIYF	TRBJ1-3	TRBV7-8	NA	NA
TGTGCCAGCTCACCACGAGTTTCAGAGGTGGCCTACGAGCAGTACTTC	CASSPRVSEVAYEQYF	TRBJ2-7	TRBV18	NA	NA
TGTGCCAGCAGCTTAACATCAGGGTTCGCTGGGGCCAACGTCCTGACTTTC	CASSLTSGFAGANVLTF	TRBJ2-6	TRBV7-9	NA	NA
TGTGCCAGCAGCCAGGGACAGGGGAAAGAGACCCAGTACTTC	CASSQGQGKETQYF	TRBJ2-5	TRBV27	NA	TRBD1
TGTGCCAGCAGTCCCCGGACAGGGAAAGTAATGAACACTGAAGCTTTCTTT	CASSPRTGKVMNTEAFF	TRBJ1-1	TRBV6-6	NA	TRBD1
TGTGCCAGCAGCCAACAAACGGGTTCACCCCTCCACTTT	CASSQQTGSPLHF	TRBJ1-6	TRBV14	NA	NA
TGTGCCACCAGCAGAGATGTGGACACTTACTACAATGAGCAGTTCTTC	CATSRDVDTYYNEQFF	TRBJ2-1	TRBV15	NA	NA
TGTGCCAGCAGCTACCTAACCGGGTCCGACACCGGGGAGCTGTTTTTT	CASSYLTGSDTGELFF	TRBJ2-2	TRBV7-8	NA	NA
TGTGCCAGTAGACCCGAGGGAGTGGTTGAGCAGTTCTTC	CASRPEGVVEQFF	TRBJ2-1	TRBV19	few	NA
TGTGCCAGCAGGATGCGGGGGGCCAGGGACAATGAGCAGTTCTTC	CASRMRGARDNEQFF	TRBJ2-1	TRBV14	once	TRBD2